A single sample is the source of the 28 T cell receptor beta chains below, sequenced in a study of T cells expressing NK-cell markers. TCRdb processed the 5' RACE reads again and assigns one entry to each CDR3 protein, with no DNA. This repertoire includes 500,000 to 700,000 distinct CDR3 sequences. The material sequenced was blood T cells: a sorted CD56 or NKG2C T cell subset, CD4+ or CD8+ T cells, or bulk PBMC T cells (not recorded which). The source is a man younger than 35 in good health.

The chain links TRBV5-1 to TRBJ2-5; the TRBD2 assignment by TCRdb is unverifiable without DNA. The germline CDR1 and CDR2 sequences are SGHRS and YFSETQ. This CDR3 is built from 17 residues. CDR3 sequence: CASSLDGLAGGQETQYF.

The J gene is TRBJ2-7, the V gene TRBV5-1. The CDR3 extends over 14 amino acids. Germline V gene data show CDR1 as SGHRS and CDR2 as YFSETQ. The CDR3 protein is CASSYTGVAYEQYF.

The chain recombines TRBV4-3 with TRBJ2-3; TCRdb lists TRBD2, though no DNA is available to test this call. Germline CDR1 and CDR2: LGHNA and YSLEER. The CDR3 is 16 amino acids. The CDR3 protein is CASSPEGGGRSDTQYF.

J is TRBJ2-3 and V is TRBV20-1; TCRdb's assignment of TRBD2 cannot be checked, as there is no DNA. The CDR3 totals 12 residues. CDR1 DFQATT and CDR2 SNEGSKA come from the germline V gene (reference sequence). The CDR3 spells CSLREGTDTQYF.

J is TRBJ1-1 and V is TRBV5-1; the TCRdb D gene call, TRBD1, has no DNA to confirm it. The CDR3 length is 15 residues. The germline CDR1 and CDR2 sequences are SGHRS and YFSETQ. CDR3 loop: CASSDTGGAGTEAFF. The full variable domain, completed using reference TRBV5-1 and TRBJ1-1, is KAGVTQTPRYLIKTRGQQVTLSCSPISGHRSVSWYQQTPGQGLQFLFEYFSETQRNKGNFPGRFSGRQFSNSRSEMNVSTLELGDSALYLCASSDTGGAGTEAFFGQGTRLTVV.

The CDR3: CASSTGLAGDTQYF. The chain has TRBV5-1 and TRBJ2-3; the TCRdb call, TRBD2, lacks DNA for checking. The length of the CDR3 is 14 residues. The V gene's germline CDR1 is SGHRS and CDR2 YFSETQ.

The rearrangement uses TRBV29-1 and TRBJ2-1; no DNA is available, so the TRBD2 call from TCRdb remains unchecked. The germline CDR1 and CDR2 sequences are SQVTM and ANQGSEA. The CDR3 is made up of 14 amino acids. CDR3 loop: CSARTSGRESEQFF.

The V gene is TRBV11-2, the J gene TRBJ1-3; checking the TCRdb D call of TRBD1 is not possible without DNA. The germline gives CDR1 SGHAT, CDR2 FQNNGV. CDR3 length: 14 amino acids. Here the CDR3 reads CASSSPGQGDTIYF.

V and J are TRBV2 and TRBJ2-1; absent DNA, TCRdb's TRBD2 call cannot be checked. The CDR3 length is 15 residues. CDR1 is SNHLY, CDR2 FYNNEI, per germline. CDR3 sequence reads: CASKSGPQDYNEQFF.

The chain combines TRBV12-3 or TRBV12-4 with TRBJ2-5. The CDR3 sequence is 13 residues long. CDR3 sequence reads: CASTLWEKETQYF.

The chain has TRBV5-4 and TRBJ2-5. Germline loops: CDR1 SGHNT, CDR2 YYREEE (reference sequence). The CDR3 contains 14 residues. CDR3 amino acids: CASSFLQDQETQYF. Full variable domain (remainder filled in from reference TRBV5-4 and TRBJ2-5): ETGVTQSPTHLIKTRGQQVTLRCSSQSGHNTVSWYQQALGQGPQFIFQYYREEENGRGNFPPRFSGLQFPNYSSELNVNALELDDSALYLCASSFLQDQETQYFGPGTRLLVL.

This chain joins TRBV2 and TRBJ2-7; the TCRdb call, TRBD2, lacks DNA for checking. CDR1 and CDR2 (germline): SNHLY, FYNNEI. The CDR3 consists of 13 residues. The CDR3 sequence is CASSIARLREQYF.

The chain carries TRBV5-5 and TRBJ1-5. The germline V gene encodes CDR1 SGHKS and CDR2 YYEKEE (reference sequence). The CDR3 consists of 14 residues. The CDR3 sequence is CASSLSLSNQPQHF.

The chain recombines TRBV20-1 with TRBJ1-1; the TCRdb call, TRBD1, lacks DNA for checking. Germline values: CDR1 DFQATT, CDR2 SNEGSKA (reference sequence). The CDR3 has 12 residues. The CDR3 sequence: CSATIRRAEAFF.

V and J are TRBV19 and TRBJ2-7. CDR3 length: 15 amino acids. CDR1 and CDR2 from the germline V gene are LNHDA and SQIVND (reference sequence). This CDR3 is CASSIFWAYGDEQYF.

The J gene is TRBJ2-5, the V gene TRBV12-3 or TRBV12-4. This CDR3 comprises 12 residues. CDR3: CASRYLQETQYF.

The chain links TRBV10-3 to TRBJ2-1. CDR1 ENHRY and CDR2 SYGVKD come from the germline V gene. The CDR3 runs to 14 residues. This CDR3 reads CAISASAGINEQFF.

The rearrangement uses TRBV5-4 and TRBJ2-4; TCRdb's D call, TRBD1, is unchecked because there is no DNA. Germline V lookup: CDR1 SGHNT, CDR2 YYREEE (reference sequence). The CDR3 spans 14 residues. CDR3 region: CASSPETGANIQYF. The full variable domain, rest sourced from reference TRBV5-4 and TRBJ2-4, is ETGVTQSPTHLIKTRGQQVTLRCSSQSGHNTVSWYQQALGQGPQFIFQYYREEENGRGNFPPRFSGLQFPNYSSELNVNALELDDSALYLCASSPETGANIQYFGAGTRLSVL.

The chain recombines TRBV6-5 with TRBJ2-5. Germline-derived CDR1 and CDR2 are MNHEY and SVGAGI. CDR3 length: 14 residues. CDR3 amino acids: CASSYSLDAETQYF.

V and J are TRBV27 and TRBJ1-2. Germline-derived CDR1 and CDR2 are MNHEY and SMNVEV (reference sequence). The CDR3 totals 12 residues. Here the CDR3 reads CASIEGIYGYTF.

V gene TRBV20-1 combines with J gene TRBJ2-3; TCRdb designates TRBD1, a call that cannot be tested without DNA. The CDR3 spans 12 residues. Per the germline V gene, CDR1 is DFQATT and CDR2 is SNEGSKA (reference sequence). The CDR3 region is CSVPRGADTQYF.

This chain connects TRBV5-1 to TRBJ1-1. This CDR3 region has 17 residues. Germline V CDR1 and CDR2: SGHRS, YFSETQ. The CDR3 loop reads CASSLQEGSHMNTEAFF.

The V and J genes are TRBV20-1 and TRBJ1-2; there is no DNA to check the TCRdb D call of TRBD1. Germline loops: CDR1 DFQATT, CDR2 SNEGSKA (reference sequence). CDR3 length: 16 residues. CDR3 protein: CSARASNSRETYGYTF.

The rearrangement uses TRBV29-1 and TRBJ2-7; the D gene TCRdb calls, TRBD2, cannot be checked with no DNA. CDR1 is SQVTM, CDR2 ANQGSEA, per germline. The CDR3 spans 15 residues. The CDR3 spells CSVALTGTSGYEQYF.

V and J are TRBV2 and TRBJ1-6; without DNA, the TCRdb call of TRBD1 cannot be checked. Germline CDR1 reads SNHLY; CDR2 reads FYNNEI. CDR3 length equals 12 residues. The CDR3 spells CASAEGGTPLHF. Full variable domain (remainder filled in from reference TRBV2 and TRBJ1-6): EPEVTQTPSHQVTQMGQEVILRCVPISNHLYFYWYRQILGQKVEFLVSFYNNEISEKSEIFDDQFSVERPDGSNFTLKIRSTKLEDSAMYFCASAEGGTPLHFGNGTRLTVT.

V usage is TRBV7-2 and J usage is TRBJ2-1; TCRdb's assignment of TRBD2 cannot be checked, as there is no DNA. There are 16 residues in the CDR3. In germline, CDR1 is SGHTA, CDR2 FQGNSA. The CDR3 loop reads CASSPGWGGAGDEQFF. The entire variable domain, with the rest obtained from reference TRBV7-2 and TRBJ2-1, is as follows: GAGVSQSPSNKVTEKGKDVELRCDPISGHTALYWYRQSLGQGLEFLIYFQGNSAPDKSGLPSDRFSAERTGGSVSTLTIQRTQQEDSAVYLCASSPGWGGAGDEQFFGPGTRLTVL.

This chain joins TRBV29-1 and TRBJ2-2; without DNA, the TCRdb call of TRBD1 cannot be checked. There are 16 residues in the CDR3. Germline CDR1 and CDR2: SQVTM and ANQGSEA. The CDR3: CSGKIGQGANTGELFF.

V and J are TRBV10-3 and TRBJ2-7; TCRdb's D call, TRBD1, is unchecked because there is no DNA. The germline V gene encodes CDR1 ENHRY and CDR2 SYGVKD. The CDR3 has 14 residues. The CDR3 loop is CAISGSTGVYEQYF.